Below, 29 T cell receptor beta chains from the same sample are listed, as sequenced in a study of shared clonotypes between healthy human individuals. The naive CD8 population came from CD45RO-negative cells selected for CCR7, without terminally differentiated effector memory CD45RA+ cells. Clones were sequenced by immunoSEQ multiplex PCR, and TCRdb holds only the in-frame ones, with some missing. The repertoire includes 1.5 million to 2.5 million clones, 85% to 95% of them detected once, and 0.9% to 1.5% sits in the top ten. The source material was naive CD8+ T cells sorted from blood. These receptors were obtained from a man between 18 and 29 years old in good health.

CDR3 loop: CASSESPDVYGYTF. The CDR3 bases are TGTGCCAGCAGTGAATCCCCGGATGTCTATGGCTACACCTTC. The chain carries TRBV25-1 and TRBJ1-2; unclear D gene. The V and J ends lost 1 base and 4 bases respectively, with 10 bases between them. This CDR3 spans 14 amino acids. CDR1 MGHDK and CDR2 SYGVNS come from the germline V gene.

This rearrangement joins TRBV5-1 to TRBJ2-1; 7 bases are shared with TRBD2. This CDR3 region has 17 residues. Germline CDR1 SGHRS, CDR2 YFSETQ. V dropped 0 bases and J dropped 3; count of bases not matched to a gene: 9. DNA of the CDR3: TGCGCCAGCAGCTTGGTTCGAGCGGGATATGGCTACAATGAGCAGTTCTTC. This translates into CASSLVRAGYGYNEQFF.

The chain recombines TRBV27 with TRBJ1-1, with 8 bases identical to TRBD1. With 3 bases clipped from V and 5 bases from J, the junction kept 11 bases outside the gene matches. The CDR3 sequence is 16 residues long. Germline V gene data show CDR1 as MNHEY and CDR2 as SMNVEV (reference sequence). CDR3 residues: CASSFDADRVDTEAFF. CDR3 DNA: TGTGCCAGCAGTTTCGACGCGGACAGGGTAGATACTGAAGCTTTCTTT.

This rearrangement joins TRBV4-3 to TRBJ2-3; no clear D. The CDR3 has 15 amino acids. In germline, CDR1 is LGHNA, CDR2 YSLEER. Trimming took 0 bases from V and 0 from J, leaving 7 bases between them. As DNA, the CDR3 is TGCGCCAGCAGCCAAGAGTCCGGTAGCACAGATACGCAGTATTTT. Its translation: CASSQESGSTDTQYF.

This chain uses TRBV4-3 with TRBJ2-2; TRBD2 matches 10 bases. The CDR3 has 19 amino acids. J lost 3 bases, V lost 0 bases, and 10 bases had no gene match. Germline V gene sequence: CDR1 LGHNA, CDR2 YSLEER. CDR3 sequence: CASSQETRLAGVDTGELFF. The CDR3 bases are TGCGCCAGCAGCCAAGAAACCAGGCTAGCGGGAGTTGACACCGGGGAGCTGTTTTTT.

The chain couples TRBV13 to TRBJ2-7, with 9 positions matching TRBD1. CDR3 length equals 14 residues. The V gene end was trimmed by 4 bases and the J gene end by 5 bases; junction bases not matched to a gene: 6. Germline V lookup: CDR1 PRHDT, CDR2 FYEKMQ (reference sequence). The CDR3 here is CASSSGTGLDEQYF. The CDR3 region has the DNA TGTGCCAGCAGCTCCGGGACAGGGTTAGACGAGCAGTACTTC.

The rearrangement joins TRBV11-2 to TRBJ1-2; maybe TRBD1 (5 bases). Germline V lookup: CDR1 SGHAT, CDR2 FQNNGV. The ends were cut back, 5 bases at V and 7 bases at J, with 17 bases in the middle. CDR3 length: 14 amino acids. The CDR3: CASSPGGMGPGYTF. The CDR3 region has the DNA TGTGCCAGCAGCCCTGGGGGGATGGGTCCTGGCTACACCTTC.

The gene calls are TRBV30 and TRBJ2-3; a weak D match, TRBD2 (6 bases). Trimming removed 5 bases from V and 2 bases from J, with 20 bases in between. CDR1 is GTSNPN and CDR2 is SVGIG in the germline V gene (reference sequence). The CDR3 contains 16 residues. The CDR3 region is CAWGGDSGRSTDTQYF. CDR3 DNA sequence: TGTGCCTGGGGCGGGGATTCGGGACGATCCACAGATACGCAGTATTTT.

This clone was recorded only once. The J gene is TRBJ1-2, the V gene TRBV11-2; TRBD1 agrees at 8 bases. With 0 bases clipped from V and 9 bases from J, the junction kept 3 bases outside the gene matches. This CDR3 contains 13 residues. The germline V gene has CDR1 SGHAT and CDR2 FQNNGV. CDR3 coding DNA: TGTGCCAGCAGCTTAGACAGGGGGCTTAGCTACACCTTC. Translating gives CASSLDRGLSYTF.

The chain carries TRBV5-1 and TRBJ2-7; D possibly uses TRBD1 or TRBD2 (5 bases each). Germline V gene data show CDR1 as SGHRS and CDR2 as YFSETQ. This CDR3 is built from 13 residues. V lost 0 bases, J lost 7 bases, and 11 bases lay in between. The chain's CDR3 is CASSLEGAGEQYF. In DNA, the CDR3 is TGCGCCAGCAGCTTGGAAGGGGCGGGTGAGCAGTACTTC. Using reference TRBV5-1 and TRBJ2-7 for the parts outside the CDR3, the full variable domain is KAGVTQTPRYLIKTRGQQVTLSCSPISGHRSVSWYQQTPGQGLQFLFEYFSETQRNKGNFPGRFSGRQFSNSRSEMNVSTLELGDSALYLCASSLEGAGEQYFGPGTRLTVT.

The chain recombines TRBV7-9 with TRBJ2-2, with TRBD2 matching over 12 bases. The CDR3 has 16 residues. The germline V gene has CDR1 SEHNR and CDR2 FQNEAQ (reference sequence). J was trimmed by 8 bases and V by 1 base; bases with no gene match: 5. The CDR3 DNA follows: TGTGCCAGCAGCTTAGGGGGACTAGCGGGTTCTGGGGAGCTGTTTTTT. It codes for CASSLGGLAGSGELFF.

The genes are TRBV15 and TRBJ2-7; D is possibly TRBD1 or TRBD2 (5 bases each). Germline V gene sequence: CDR1 LNHNV, CDR2 YYDKDF (reference sequence). This CDR3 contains 14 residues. Trimming cost V 1 base and J 6 bases, with 13 bases left between them. The CDR3 sequence is CATSRVSGTFEQYF. CDR3 DNA: TGTGCCACCAGCAGAGTTTCAGGGACGTTCGAGCAGTACTTC.

The rearrangement uses TRBV10-3 and TRBJ2-6, with D maybe TRBD2 (6 bases). This CDR3 is built from 16 residues. Trimming took 2 bases from V and 3 from J, leaving 11 bases between them. Germline values: CDR1 ENHRY, CDR2 SYGVKD. The CDR3 sequence: CAISEAVGGGANVLTF. The DNA of the CDR3 is TGTGCCATCAGTGAGGCCGTGGGAGGTGGGGCCAACGTCCTGACTTTC.

This clone was recorded once. This chain uses TRBV6-5 with TRBJ2-1; D call uncertain. V lost 4 bases and J lost 10, with 8 bases in between. Germline assignment: CDR1 MNHEY and CDR2 SVGAGI. The CDR3 is made up of 11 amino acids. The CDR3 region is CASSSLSEQFF. In DNA form, the CDR3 reads TGTGCCAGCAGTTCCCTTAGCGAGCAGTTCTTC.

This clone was seen a single time. The gene calls are TRBV6-5 and TRBJ2-5; weak D call: TRBD1 (6 bases). The CDR3 extends over 15 amino acids. V shed 3 bases and J shed 5 bases, with 16 bases lying between them. The V gene's germline CDR1 is MNHEY and CDR2 SVGAGI. CDR3 in DNA: TGTGCCAGCAGTTATTACGACAACCAGGGGGAGACCCAGTACTTC. Its protein product is CASSYYDNQGETQYF.

J is TRBJ2-2 and V is TRBV6-5, with TRBD2 matching 8 bases. The junction had 8 bases not matched to a gene; V was cut back by 0 bases and J by 8 bases. The CDR3 has 16 amino acids. Per the germline V gene, CDR1 is MNHEY and CDR2 is SVGAGI. The CDR3, as DNA: TGTGCCAGCAGTTACTCATCTGGCGGGGGGCCAGGGGAGCTGTTTTTT. It yields the protein CASSYSSGGGPGELFF.

This sequence joins TRBV7-9 and TRBJ2-2; 11 bases map to TRBD1. The CDR3 covers 16 residues. The V gene end was trimmed by 3 bases and the J gene end by 6 bases; junction bases not matched to a gene: 6. Germline CDR1 reads SEHNR; CDR2 reads FQNEAQ (reference sequence). In DNA, the CDR3 is TGTGCCAGCAGCTTGACCCGGGACAGGGGGTCCGGGGAGCTGTTTTTT. Encoded protein: CASSLTRDRGSGELFF. The variable domain in full, with the rest retrieved from reference TRBV7-9 and TRBJ2-2, is DTGVSQNPRHKITKRGQNVTFRCDPISEHNRLYWYRQTLGQGPEFLTYFQNEAQLEKSRLLSDRFSAERPKGSFSTLEIQRTEQGDSAMYLCASSLTRDRGSGELFFGEGSRLTVL.

This clone was seen just once. CDR3 in DNA: TGTGCCTGGAGTGTGGGGACAGGGTTAATCACTGAAGCTTTCTTT. It codes for CAWSVGTGLITEAFF. This sequence joins TRBV30 and TRBJ1-1; 9 nucleotides match TRBD1. Germline-derived CDR1 and CDR2 are GTSNPN and SVGIG (reference sequence). The CDR3 contains 15 residues. Unmatched junction bases numbered 6, after V lost 0 bases and J lost 4 bases.

The chain uses TRBV28 and TRBJ2-7; the D gene could be TRBD1 or TRBD2 (7 bases each). V was clipped by 7 bases and J by 4 bases, with 20 bases between them. CDR3 length: 15 residues. Germline V lookup: CDR1 MDHEN, CDR2 SYDVKM. CDR3 nucleotide sequence: TGTGCCAGCATTGCAGGGGGGGACAGTACGTACGAGCAGTACTTC. Translated, it gives CASIAGGDSTYEQYF. Using reference TRBV28 and TRBJ2-7 for the parts outside the CDR3, the full variable domain is DVKVTQSSRYLVKRTGEKVFLECVQDMDHENMFWYRQDPGLGLRLIYFSYDVKMKEKGDIPEGYSVSREKKERFSLILESASTNQTSMYLCASIAGGDSTYEQYFGPGTRLTVT.

The V and J genes are TRBV5-4 and TRBJ1-6; D uncertain. Between the trimmed V and J ends, which lost 4 bases and 7 bases, there was a span of 9 bases. The CDR3 runs to 13 residues. Germline V gene data show CDR1 as SGHNT and CDR2 as YYREEE (reference sequence). The CDR3 DNA follows: TGTGCCAGCAGCCACGGAGACAATTCACCCCTCCACTTT. Its translation: CASSHGDNSPLHF.

DNA of the CDR3: TGTGCCAGCACCGGATACCAGGGAGATCAGCCCCAGCATTTT. It codes for CASTGYQGDQPQHF. V is TRBV9 and J is TRBJ1-5; TRBD1 is a possible D gene (5 bases). From germline, CDR1 is SGDLS and CDR2 YYNGEE. The V end was cut by 6 bases, the J end by 5 bases, with 15 bases between. The CDR3 spans 14 residues.

This clone was observed once. The V and J genes are TRBV6-1 and TRBJ2-3, with a tentative D call TRBD1 (5 bases). Per the germline V gene, CDR1 is MNHNS and CDR2 is SASEGT. This CDR3 spans 17 amino acids. V was cut by 2 bases and J by 6 bases, with 21 bases left in between. In DNA, the CDR3 is TGTGCCAGCAGTGAATTTGGGGCTGGACATGAGGAGGATACGCAGTATTTT. It specifies CASSEFGAGHEEDTQYF.

This chain connects TRBV7-2 to TRBJ2-5; D gene ambiguous. Trimming stripped 5 bases from V and 0 bases from J, with 13 bases between. The CDR3 runs to 15 residues. The germline V gene encodes CDR1 SGHTA and CDR2 FQGNSA. The CDR3 DNA follows: TGTGCCAGCAGCGACAACCGTTACTACCAAGAGACCCAGTACTTC. Amino acid sequence: CASSDNRYYQETQYF. The variable domain in full, with the rest retrieved from reference TRBV7-2 and TRBJ2-5, is GAGVSQSPSNKVTEKGKDVELRCDPISGHTALYWYRQSLGQGLEFLIYFQGNSAPDKSGLPSDRFSAERTGGSVSTLTIQRTQQEDSAVYLCASSDNRYYQETQYFGPGTRLLVL.

The chain couples TRBV9 to TRBJ1-1; D is unresolved. Germline-derived CDR1 and CDR2 are SGDLS and YYNGEE. The CDR3 runs 17 residues. The V end lost 2 bases, the J end lost 2 bases, and 19 bases lay between the germline ends. The chain's CDR3 is CASSVLGVSGVNTEAFF. The CDR3, as DNA: TGTGCCAGCAGCGTCCTGGGAGTCAGCGGCGTAAACACTGAAGCTTTCTTT.

The chain joins TRBV15 to TRBJ2-3; 7 bases are shared with TRBD1. V trimming: 4 bases; J trimming: 0 bases; junction bases outside the gene matches: 4. There are 15 residues in the CDR3. CDR1 and CDR2 (germline): LNHNV, YYDKDF (reference sequence). CDR3 in DNA: TGTGCCACCAGCATCGGACAGGCTAGCACAGATACGCAGTATTTT. The encoded protein is CATSIGQASTDTQYF.

This chain connects TRBV28 to TRBJ1-6; 9 nucleotides match TRBD1. CDR3 length: 16 residues. Per germline, CDR1 MDHEN and CDR2 SYDVKM. The junction had 8 bases not matched to a gene; V was cut back by 7 bases and J by 4 bases. The CDR3 is CASTASGTGYNSPLHF. CDR3 nucleotide sequence: TGTGCCAGCACAGCGTCAGGGACAGGGTATAATTCACCCCTCCACTTT.

V is TRBV7-9 and J is TRBJ2-5; TRBD1 is a possible D gene (5 bases). The germline gives CDR1 SEHNR, CDR2 FQNEAQ (reference sequence). There are 14 residues in the CDR3. V gave up 4 bases and J gave up 4 bases, with 13 bases separating them. This CDR3 reads CASSSGSSVETQYF. CDR3 coding DNA: TGTGCCAGCAGCTCAGGGTCCAGCGTAGAGACCCAGTACTTC.

The chain joins TRBV10-2 to TRBJ1-5; the match to TRBD1 covers 7 bases. This CDR3 has 19 amino acids. Germline V gene lookup returns CDR1 WSHSY and CDR2 SAAADI. The junction had 13 bases not matched to a gene; V was cut back by 2 bases and J by 0 bases. CDR3 DNA: TGCGCCAGCAGTGAGACGCCCGGGACAGTGAATTATAGCAATCAGCCCCAGCATTTT. It yields the protein CASSETPGTVNYSNQPQHF.

Concerning this clone itself: Germline is not matched at one junction end, which may reflect a read error. This rearrangement joins TRBV7-7 to TRBJ2-3, with D possibly being TRBD2 (5 bases). Germline V CDR1 and CDR2: SSHAT, FNYEAQ (reference sequence). The CDR3 sequence is 20 residues long. The CDR3 DNA reads TGTGCTAGCAGCTTAGCGCTCCCCATTGGCCGTCCTCCTAGCACAGATACGCAGTATTTT. It codes for CASSLALPIGRPPSTDTQYF.